The next 6 T cell receptor beta chains were all read from a single sample in a study of CD8 T cells in ankylosing spondylitis (dated by TCRdb to the late 2010s). These receptors' antigens are unknown. Broader findings and caveats from the paper: Blood from ankylosing spondylitis patients appeared to be characterized by a TCR beta motif composed of about eight highly homologous amino acid variants.

The library relied on 5' RACE. Sequencing instrument: Illumina HiSeq 2500. TCRdb's own reprocessing of the public reads used fastp at Q25 and MiXCR and kept productive beta chains. Entries that share a CDR3 protein sequence are merged under the most common genes and DNA. The sample contains 200,000 to 250,000 distinct CDR3 sequences, 15% to 20% of them found a single time. The biggest ten clones account for about 39% of the sample. Input material: blood, either unsorted or a sorted T cell fraction (not recorded which). These receptors originate from a male donor with ankylosing spondylitis.

V is TRBV5-1 and J is TRBJ2-7; D may correspond to TRBD1 or TRBD2 (5 bases each). The V gene's germline CDR1 is SGHRS and CDR2 YFSETQ. The CDR3 is made up of 15 amino acids. V lost 5 bases and J lost 4, with 19 bases in between. The CDR3 bases are TGCGCCAGCAGTTCGACGGGGACCCCTGAATACGAGCAGTACTTC. Protein sequence: CASSSTGTPEYEQYF.

The CDR3 bases are TGTGCCAGCAGAGCCGGTACCGGGACGGCATATGGCTACACCTTC. Protein sequence: CASRAGTGTAYGYTF. The V and J genes are TRBV12-3 or TRBV12-4 and TRBJ1-2; a weak D match, TRBD1 (5 bases). The CDR3 contains 15 residues. V dropped 6 bases and J dropped 5 bases, with 19 bases sitting between them.

J is TRBJ2-1 and V is TRBV12-3 or TRBV12-4; 7 bases map to TRBD1. The CDR3 covers 13 residues. The ends lost 5 bases at V and 5 bases at J; junction bases unmatched: 3. CDR3 protein: CASSATGDNEQFF. In nucleotides, the CDR3 is TGTGCCAGCAGTGCCACAGGGGACAATGAGCAGTTCTTC.

The V call is TRBV13, the J call TRBJ1-1, with 8 bases aligning to TRBD1. The CDR3 sequence is 15 residues long. CDR1 is PRHDT, CDR2 FYEKMQ, per germline (reference sequence). The junction had 5 bases not matched to a gene; V was cut back by 4 bases and J by 1 base. Here the CDR3 DNA reads TGTGCCAGCAGCTCGACAGGGGCGAGGAACACTGAAGCTTTCTTT. This encodes CASSSTGARNTEAFF.

The chain combines TRBV7-9 with TRBJ2-7; 7 nucleotides line up with TRBD1. The V segment lost 3 bases and the J segment 2 bases; nucleotides outside the gene matches: 1. Germline V CDR1 and CDR2: SEHNR, FQNEAQ (reference sequence). This CDR3 spans 13 amino acids. The CDR3 nucleotides read TGTGCCAGCAGCTTGGACAGGCCCTACGAGCAGTACTTC. Its translation: CASSLDRPYEQYF.

The chain joins TRBV30 to TRBJ2-1; D is unresolved. Germline V gene data show CDR1 as GTSNPN and CDR2 as SVGIG (reference sequence). V lost 0 bases, J lost 4 bases, and 4 bases lay in between. CDR3 length equals 12 residues. The CDR3 protein is CAWSVLYNEQFF. The CDR3 nucleotides read TGTGCCTGGAGTGTATTGTACAATGAGCAGTTCTTC.